Presented here are 18 T cell receptor beta chains from one specimen sequenced in a study of cytomegalovirus exposure and HLA in healthy donors. In the PCR, 60 Vbeta and 13 Jbeta primers were used. Profiling relied on immunoSEQ multiplex PCR, and the TCRdb table lists in-frame clones only, not all of them. Among 200,000 to 300,000 clones listed, about 80% were seen once. Material: PBMCs. These receptor sequences come from a woman aged 55-75 years in good health and CMV-seropositive.

The rearrangement links TRBV19 to TRBJ1-4; TRBD1 matches 7 bases. The V and J ends lost 5 bases and 8 bases, in that order; junction bases with no gene match: 8. The CDR3 length is 14 residues. Looked up from germline, CDR1 is LNHDA and CDR2 is SQIVND (reference sequence). This CDR3 reads CASSRTGAGEKLFF. DNA for the CDR3: TGTGCCAGTAGTCGAACAGGGGCGGGAGAAAAACTGTTTTTT.

The rearrangement links TRBV5-1 to TRBJ2-1; 8 bases are a match to TRBD1. CDR1 SGHRS and CDR2 YFSETQ come from the germline V gene. The V and J ends lost 0 bases and 8 bases, in that order; junction bases with no gene match: 16. The length of the CDR3 is 18 residues. CDR3: CASSLEGSGGGNRDEQFF. CDR3 coding DNA: TGCGCCAGCAGCTTGGAGGGATCAGGGGGCGGTAATAGGGATGAGCAGTTCTTC.

Note on this clone: The same CDR3 is also encoded by other DNA sequences in this sample. The rearrangement uses TRBV19 and TRBJ2-7, with 8 bases identical to TRBD2. Germline V lookup: CDR1 LNHDA, CDR2 SQIVND (reference sequence). The junction had 3 bases not matched to a gene; V was cut back by 1 base and J by 4 bases. CDR3 length: 14 residues. In nucleotides, the CDR3 is TGTGCCAGTAGTATAGGAACTAGCGGTTACGAGCAGTACTTC. Protein product: CASSIGTSGYEQYF. Combining the CDR3 with reference TRBV19 and TRBJ2-7 gives the whole variable domain DGGITQSPKYLFRKEGQNVTLSCEQNLNHDAMYWYRQDPGQGLRLIYYSQIVNDFQKGDIAEGYSVSREKKESFPLTVTSAQKNPTAFYLCASSIGTSGYEQYFGPGTRLTVT.

The gene calls are TRBV19 and TRBJ2-7; D not resolved. V was clipped by 1 base and J by 2 bases, with 6 bases between them. Germline V lookup: CDR1 LNHDA, CDR2 SQIVND (reference sequence). This CDR3 is 13 amino acids long. The CDR3: CASSIGLPYEQYF. Here the CDR3 DNA reads TGTGCCAGTAGTATAGGGCTTCCCTACGAGCAGTACTTC.

This chain uses TRBV30 with TRBJ2-5; D unresolved. Trimming cost V 0 bases and J 2 bases, with 7 bases left between them. CDR3 length: 13 amino acids. The germline V gene encodes CDR1 GTSNPN and CDR2 SVGIG (reference sequence). In DNA form, the CDR3 reads TGTGCCTGGAGTGTACAGAGACAAGAGACCCAGTACTTC. It is translated as CAWSVQRQETQYF.

About this clone: This specimen includes other DNA sequences encoding the same CDR3. The V and J genes are TRBV5-1 and TRBJ2-7, with 11 positions matching TRBD1. The germline V gene has CDR1 SGHRS and CDR2 YFSETQ. After removal of 4 bases from V and 1 base from J, the junction contained 4 bases not matched to a gene. The CDR3 is 15 amino acids. This CDR3 is CASSPGTGGSYEQYF. In DNA, the CDR3 is TGCGCCAGCAGCCCCGGGACAGGGGGATCCTACGAGCAGTACTTC. Using reference TRBV5-1 and TRBJ2-7 for the parts outside the CDR3, the full variable domain is KAGVTQTPRYLIKTRGQQVTLSCSPISGHRSVSWYQQTPGQGLQFLFEYFSETQRNKGNFPGRFSGRQFSNSRSEMNVSTLELGDSALYLCASSPGTGGSYEQYFGPGTRLTVT.

The V call is TRBV5-1, the J call TRBJ1-2, with 8 nucleotides matching TRBD1. CDR3 length equals 14 residues. The V segment lost 5 bases and the J segment 4 bases; nucleotides outside the gene matches: 7. The germline CDR1 and CDR2 sequences are SGHRS and YFSETQ. CDR3 residues: CASRGQGLGYGYTF. For the CDR3, the DNA is TGCGCCAGCAGAGGACAGGGCCTAGGCTATGGCTACACCTTC.

The chain recombines TRBV5-6 with TRBJ1-4; D remains unclear. Trimming left V 0 bases short and J 8 bases short, with 14 bases between. Germline CDR1 is SGHDT and CDR2 is YYEEEE. The CDR3 sequence is 15 residues long. The CDR3 loop reads CASSLAGGTREKLFF. The CDR3 DNA sequence: TGTGCCAGCAGCTTGGCTGGAGGTACGCGGGAAAAACTGTTTTTT.

J is TRBJ2-5 and V is TRBV7-9; tentative D call: TRBD1 (6 bases). The germline V and J ends were trimmed by 0 bases and 2 bases, with 10 bases remaining between them. The CDR3 spans 15 residues. Per the germline V gene, CDR1 is SEHNR and CDR2 is FQNEAQ (reference sequence). CDR3 DNA: TGTGCCAGCAGCTTAGCTCCCGGGACACAAGAGACCCAGTACTTC. It encodes CASSLAPGTQETQYF.

This clone has only a few counts. The chain recombines TRBV6-6 with TRBJ2-5; D is perhaps TRBD2 (6 bases). Germline loops: CDR1 MNHNY, CDR2 SVGAGI (reference sequence). The CDR3 length is 15 residues. V was shortened by 5 bases and J by 5 bases, with 18 bases between the two germline ends. The DNA of the CDR3 is TGTGCCAGCAGTAACCACAGGCCGGGAGAGGAGACCCAGTACTTC. Translating gives CASSNHRPGEETQYF.

The rearrangement links TRBV5-1 to TRBJ2-2, with D tentatively TRBD2 (5 bases). Trimming stripped 1 base from V and 6 bases from J, with 10 bases between. The CDR3 has 14 amino acids. From germline, CDR1 is SGHRS and CDR2 YFSETQ. Written as DNA, the CDR3 is TGCGCCAGCAGCTTGAAGGGAGATTCCGGGGAGCTGTTTTTT. Amino acid sequence: CASSLKGDSGELFF. Variable domain in full (rest from reference TRBV5-1 and TRBJ2-2): KAGVTQTPRYLIKTRGQQVTLSCSPISGHRSVSWYQQTPGQGLQFLFEYFSETQRNKGNFPGRFSGRQFSNSRSEMNVSTLELGDSALYLCASSLKGDSGELFFGEGSRLTVL.

The V gene is TRBV6-1, the J gene TRBJ2-7; D remains ambiguous. CDR1 MNHNS and CDR2 SASEGT come from the germline V gene. Trimming took off 6 bases at V and 1 base at J, with 13 bases between the two ends. The CDR3 sequence is 14 residues long. The CDR3 is CASRWAAGSYEQYF. In DNA form, the CDR3 reads TGTGCCAGCAGGTGGGCTGCCGGATCCTACGAGCAGTACTTC.

V usage is TRBV4-1 and J usage is TRBJ2-3; maybe TRBD2 (5 bases). The germline CDR1 and CDR2 sequences are MGHRA and YSYEKL. The V end was cut by 0 bases, the J end by 7 bases, with 8 bases between. This CDR3 has 13 residues. CDR3 bases: TGCGCCAGCAGCCAAGATCGGGGAAATACGCAGTATTTT. It specifies CASSQDRGNTQYF.

The DNA of the CDR3 is TGTGCGACAGCGAGGGACAGCGATGGGTATACGCAGTATTTT. Translation: CATARDSDGYTQYF. The V and J genes are TRBV28 and TRBJ2-3, with TRBD1 matching 7 bases. Germline-derived CDR1 and CDR2 are MDHEN and SYDVKM. The CDR3 sequence is 14 residues long.

The CDR3 DNA sequence: TGTGCCAGCAGTTACTCGGCCCAGGGGGGAGGCGGGGAGCTGTTTTTT. Its translation: CASSYSAQGGGGELFF. The chain employs TRBV6-5 and TRBJ2-2; possibly TRBD1 for D (7 bases). Trimming shortened V by 0 bases and J by 7 bases, and 15 bases separated the two germline ends. The length of the CDR3 is 16 residues. Germline V gives CDR1 MNHEY, CDR2 SVGAGI.

The V gene is TRBV15, the J gene TRBJ1-6; TRBD1 agrees at 8 bases. Trimming took 5 bases from V and 10 from J; bases not matched to a gene: 13. This CDR3 is built from 16 residues. The germline gives CDR1 LNHNV, CDR2 YYDKDF (reference sequence). In DNA, the CDR3 is TGTGCCACCAGCCCCGGGGACAGGACGAGGAGCTCACCCCTCCACTTT. It codes for CATSPGDRTRSSPLHF.

J is TRBJ2-1 and V is TRBV5-3, with TRBD2 matching over 9 bases. TRBV5-3 is identified as an open reading frame with a role that is uncertain. The CDR3 consists of 17 residues. Unmatched junction bases numbered 11, after V lost 6 bases and J lost 1 base. DNA of the CDR3: TGTGCCAGAACCCAGCGGGAGGCCGGTTTGTCCTACAATGAGCAGTTCTTC. Its translation is CARTQREAGLSYNEQFF.

The V gene is TRBV6-6, the J gene TRBJ2-2, with 7 bases identical to TRBD1. Germline lookup yields CDR1 MNHNY and CDR2 SVGAGI (reference sequence). The CDR3 sequence is 14 residues long. J gave up 2 bases and V 5 bases, and 2 bases lay outside the gene matches. The CDR3 loop reads CASSRQGNTGELFF. DNA for the CDR3: TGTGCCAGCAGTCGACAGGGAAACACCGGGGAGCTGTTTTTT.